The TCR beta chain described here comes from a study of response to subunit inactivated influenza vaccine (dated by TCRdb to the late 2010s). Background for the entire study: Deep quantitative T cell receptor repertoire profiling was used in the study to track responses to a trivalent subunit inactivated influenza vaccine.

The study at large found these results: According to the authors, only a limited number of new T cells may be recruited by each seasonal influenza vaccination.

This clonotype was seen a handful of times. The antigen it recognizes is unknown. Base qualities are not at hand, and no much larger clone is one base apart. Library preparation was by RT-PCR. This sample was sequenced with an Illumina HiSeq 2500. TCRdb applied fastp at Q25 and MiXCR to the public reads, then kept only in-frame beta chains. Entries are consolidated by CDR3 protein sequence, retaining the most common genes and DNA. Within this sample are about 700,000 distinct CDR3 sequences, with approximately 14% of them counted one time only. The ten most abundant clones make up around 10% of the sample. The CDR3 goes from the cysteine to the phenylalanine over 18 residues. The sequence is cut down to CDR3 DNA, 54 bases in frame from base 1.

The sample in question was PBMCs from blood, obtained roughly 13 days after vaccination. This TCR derives from a man aged 50 to 59 who received an inactivated influenza vaccine. Donor details come from another sample of the same person, matched by shared clones. The chain is assembled from TRBV21-1 and TRBJ2-7; TRBD1 is taken as the D call from the table, unchecked against the DNA. TRBV21-1 is flagged as a pseudogene. The bases read TGTGCCAGCAGCAAGGGGAAGGGACAGGGACGCCCTTGGGACGAGCAGTACTTC. The translation is CASSKGKGQGRPWDEQYF.